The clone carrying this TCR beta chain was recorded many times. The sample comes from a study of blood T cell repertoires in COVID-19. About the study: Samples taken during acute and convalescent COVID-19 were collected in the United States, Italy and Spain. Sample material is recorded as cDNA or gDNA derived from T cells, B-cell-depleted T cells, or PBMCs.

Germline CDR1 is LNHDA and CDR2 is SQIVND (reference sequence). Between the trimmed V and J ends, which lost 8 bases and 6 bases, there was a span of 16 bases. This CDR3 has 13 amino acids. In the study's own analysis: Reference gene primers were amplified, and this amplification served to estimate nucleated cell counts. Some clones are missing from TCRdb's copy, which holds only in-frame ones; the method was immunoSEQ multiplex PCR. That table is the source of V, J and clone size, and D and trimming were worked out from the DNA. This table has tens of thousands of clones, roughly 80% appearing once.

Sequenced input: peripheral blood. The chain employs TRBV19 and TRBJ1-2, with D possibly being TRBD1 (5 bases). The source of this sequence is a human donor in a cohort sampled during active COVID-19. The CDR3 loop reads CASSDIAADGYTF. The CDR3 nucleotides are TGTGCCAGTTCGGACATTGCGGCGGATGGCTACACCTTC.